These T cell receptor beta chains were read from a single sample in a study of shared clonotypes between healthy human individuals. Using immunoSEQ multiplex PCR, the repertoire was profiled, and TCRdb retains in-frame clones only, with some absent. Found here are 490,000 or so clones, roughly 85% of them singletons; the top ten hold 9.5% to 15%. The sample was PBMCs. These receptors came from a woman aged 40-49 years in good health. Some clones in this sample may be carry-over from other donors' samples. Both conserved end residues are part of each CDR3. D genes are given only for firm matches. The size of a clone is reported for some rows only, either as once, few or many, or as a class for expanded clones.

j_gene	abundance	d_gene	v_gene	CDR3aa	CDR3nt
TRBJ2-7	NA	TRBD1	TRBV5-1	CASSFGTDVGEQYF	TGCGCCAGCAGCTTTGGGACAGACGTGGGCGAGCAGTACTTC
TRBJ2-5	once	NA	TRBV20-1	CSASATKTQYF	TGCAGTGCTAGTGCGACGAAGACCCAGTACTTC
TRBJ1-5	NA	NA	TRBV5-4	CASSYGGNQPQHF	TGTGCCAGCAGCTATGGGGGAAATCAGCCCCAGCATTTT
TRBJ1-2	NA	NA	TRBV19	CASSIPGAIYGYTF	TGTGCCAGTAGTATCCCAGGGGCCATCTATGGCTACACCTTC
TRBJ2-7	NA	TRBD1	TRBV19	CASSPRTGTYEQYF	TGTGCCAGTAGTCCCCGGACAGGGACCTACGAGCAGTACTTC
TRBJ2-5	NA	NA	TRBV6-6	CASSTRQVEETQYF	TGTGCCAGCAGTACTAGACAGGTCGAAGAGACCCAGTACTTC
TRBJ1-2	NA	NA	TRBV5-6	CASSLRQQNYGYTF	TGTGCCAGCAGCTTGCGACAGCAGAACTATGGCTACACCTTC
TRBJ2-7	NA	TRBD2	TRBV29-1	CSVDAGTSGTYEQYF	TGCAGCGTTGATGCCGGGACTAGCGGGACCTACGAGCAGTACTTC
TRBJ1-5	NA	TRBD1	TRBV7-2	CASSRNPGQANQPQHF	TGTGCCAGCAGCCGGAATCCGGGACAGGCAAATCAGCCCCAGCATTTT
TRBJ2-1	once	NA	TRBV5-5	CASRSFGRAKTYNEQLF	TGTGCCAGCAGGTCCTTCGGGCGTGCGAAGACCTACAATGAGCAGCTCTTC
TRBJ2-2	NA	TRBD2	TRBV7-8	CASSRLAGANTGELFF	TGTGCCAGCAGCCGACTAGCGGGAGCAAACACCGGGGAGCTGTTTTTT
TRBJ1-5	NA	NA	TRBV7-9	CASSPVYADQPQHF	TGTGCCAGCAGCCCAGTCTATGCTGATCAGCCCCAGCATTTT
TRBJ1-4	NA	NA	TRBV30	CARGVRGEKLFF	TGTGCCCGAGGCGTTAGGGGAGAAAAACTGTTTTTT
TRBJ2-7	once	NA	TRBV18	CASSPPRQTYEQYF	TGTGCCAGCTCACCACCGAGACAGACCTACGAGCAGTACTTC
TRBJ1-1	NA	TRBD1	TRBV5-3	CARSRGPPEAFF	TGTGCCAGAAGTAGGGGGCCCCCTGAAGCTTTCTTT
TRBJ1-1	NA	NA	TRBV30	CACREAPGMNTEAFF	TGTGCTTGTCGCGAGGCCCCAGGCATGAACACTGAAGCTTTCTTT
TRBJ1-1	NA	NA	TRBV28	CASSRGGLNTGTFF	TGTGCCAGCAGCCGCGGGGGGCTGAACACTGGAACTTTCTTT
TRBJ2-2	NA	NA	TRBV18	CASSPTSLRTGELFF	TGTGCCAGCTCACCGACTAGTCTTCGGACCGGGGAGCTGTTTTTT
TRBJ1-1	NA	NA	TRBV25-1	CASSDRSEGWTEAFF	TGTGCCAGCAGTGACCGGTCCGAGGGGTGGACTGAAGCTTTCTTT
TRBJ1-1	NA	NA	TRBV5-1	CASSLAANTEAFF	TGCGCCAGCAGCTTGGCGGCTAACACTGAAGCTTTCTTT
TRBJ1-2	NA	NA	TRBV5-6	CASSFRGASNYGYTF	TGTGCCAGCAGCTTCCGGGGCGCCTCTAACTATGGCTACACCTTC
TRBJ1-1	few	NA	TRBV2	CASSEYTEAFF	TGTGCCAGCAGTGAATACACTGAAGCTTTCTTT
TRBJ2-1	NA	NA	TRBV4-1	CASSSRQHSYDNEQFF	TGCGCCAGCAGCTCGCGACAGCACTCATATGACAATGAGCAGTTCTTC
TRBJ1-2	NA	NA	TRBV4-2	CASSHGGQYYGYTF	TGTGCCAGCAGCCACGGTGGGCAGTACTATGGCTACACCTTC
TRBJ2-3	NA	NA	TRBV11-3	CASSSQTRDTQYF	TGTGCCAGCAGTTCGCAGACTAGAGATACGCAGTATTTT
TRBJ2-1	NA	NA	TRBV6-1	CASSETGYNEQFF	TGTGCCAGCAGTGAAACAGGGTACAATGAGCAGTTCTTC
TRBJ1-1	NA	TRBD1	TRBV28	CASSRTGKGTEAFF	TGTGCCAGCAGCCGGACAGGGAAGGGAACTGAAGCTTTCTTT
TRBJ2-1	NA	TRBD2	TRBV4-3	CASSQVAGTSSFSEQFF	TGCGCCAGCAGCCAAGTTGCTGGGACTAGCTCATTTAGTGAGCAGTTCTTC
TRBJ2-5	NA	TRBD1	TRBV5-1	CASSVDRGSQETQYF	TGCGCCAGCAGCGTGGACAGGGGGAGCCAAGAGACCCAGTACTTC
TRBJ2-7	NA	TRBD1	TRBV19	CASRGKGQAYYEQYF	TGTGCCAGTAGGGGAAAGGGACAGGCCTACTACGAGCAGTACTTC
TRBJ1-2	NA	TRBD1	TRBV6-1	CASRVQGGNYGYTF	TGTGCCAGCAGAGTCCAGGGGGGCAACTATGGCTACACCTTC
TRBJ2-2	NA	NA	TRBV9	CASSVVGNTGELFF	TGTGCCAGCAGCGTAGTAGGGAACACCGGGGAGCTGTTTTTT
TRBJ2-7	NA	TRBD2	TRBV7-9	CASSLVAGGPYEQYF	TGTGCCAGCAGCTTAGTTGCGGGAGGGCCTTACGAGCAGTACTTC
TRBJ1-1	once	TRBD1	TRBV5-4	CASSRQGGTEAFF	TGTGCCAGCAGCAGACAGGGGGGGACTGAAGCTTTCTTT
TRBJ1-5	NA	NA	TRBV7-9	CASSRQVDNQPQHF	TGTGCCAGCAGCCGACAGGTAGACAATCAGCCCCAGCATTTT
TRBJ2-6	NA	NA	TRBV15	CATSRETASGANVLTF	TGTGCCACCAGCAGAGAAACAGCCTCTGGGGCCAACGTCCTGACTTTC
TRBJ1-1	NA	NA	TRBV28	CASSLSGRGTEAFF	TGTGCCAGCAGTCTATCCGGGAGGGGTACTGAAGCTTTCTTT
TRBJ1-5	NA	NA	TRBV18	CASSLQENQPQHF	TGTGCCAGCTCACTCCAAGAAAATCAGCCCCAGCATTTT
TRBJ2-1	NA	NA	TRBV19	CASSIPIQGAEQFF	TGTGCCAGTAGTATACCAATACAGGGAGCTGAGCAGTTCTTC
TRBJ1-1	NA	TRBD1	TRBV6-1	CASQTGFAEAFF	TGTGCCAGCCAGACAGGGTTCGCTGAAGCTTTCTTT
TRBJ1-1	once	NA	TRBV5-1	CASSFASKNTEAFF	TGCGCCAGCAGCTTCGCATCCAAGAACACTGAAGCTTTCTTT
TRBJ2-7	NA	TRBD2	TRBV7-3	CASRQPRLAGTSYEQYF	TGTGCCAGCAGGCAGCCGAGGCTAGCGGGTACCTCCTACGAGCAGTACTTC
TRBJ2-2	NA	TRBD2	TRBV2	CASRQLAGAGGELFF	TGTGCCAGCAGGCAACTAGCGGGAGCTGGCGGGGAGCTGTTTTTT
TRBJ1-4	NA	NA	TRBV5-1	CASSLSGHRSATNEKLFF	TGCGCCAGCAGCTTGTCCGGGCATCGGTCTGCAACTAATGAAAAACTGTTTTTT
TRBJ2-2	NA	NA	TRBV5-6	CASSFGTDLNTGELFF	TGTGCCAGCAGCTTCGGGACTGACTTAAACACCGGGGAGCTGTTTTTT
TRBJ2-3	once	TRBD2	TRBV7-2	CASSYRSGRGADTQYF	TGTGCCAGCAGCTACCGTAGCGGGAGGGGGGCAGATACGCAGTATTTT
TRBJ2-7	NA	NA	TRBV10-2	CASSESVEQYF	TGCGCCAGCAGTGAGTCCGTCGAGCAGTACTTC
TRBJ2-7	NA	NA	TRBV2	CASWARVSYEQYF	TGTGCCAGCTGGGCCAGGGTATCCTACGAGCAGTACTTC
TRBJ1-1	NA	NA	TRBV7-9	CASSLLGGNTEAFF	TGTGCCAGCAGCTTACTAGGAGGGAACACTGAAGCTTTCTTT
TRBJ2-1	NA	TRBD2	TRBV13	CASSPAGTSGRVEQFF	TGTGCCAGCAGCCCAGCCGGGACTAGCGGGAGGGTCGAGCAGTTCTTC
TRBJ2-2	NA	NA	TRBV29-1	CSVNGDWNTGELFF	TGCAGCGTTAATGGAGACTGGAACACCGGGGAGCTGTTTTTT
TRBJ2-3	NA	NA	TRBV6-5	CASGRSSSTDTQYF	TGTGCCAGCGGGCGATCGTCTAGCACAGATACGCAGTATTTT
TRBJ1-1	NA	TRBD1	TRBV28	CASRATLGGVSAEAFF	TGTGCCAGCAGGGCTACCCTAGGGGGCGTTTCCGCTGAAGCTTTCTTT
TRBJ2-2	NA	TRBD2	TRBV14	CASSRLAGGWAGELFF	TGTGCCAGCAGCCGGCTAGCGGGAGGCTGGGCCGGGGAGCTGTTTTTT
TRBJ2-3	few	NA	TRBV7-2	CASSAGGGWDTQYF	TGTGCCAGCAGCGCCGGCGGAGGTTGGGATACGCAGTATTTT